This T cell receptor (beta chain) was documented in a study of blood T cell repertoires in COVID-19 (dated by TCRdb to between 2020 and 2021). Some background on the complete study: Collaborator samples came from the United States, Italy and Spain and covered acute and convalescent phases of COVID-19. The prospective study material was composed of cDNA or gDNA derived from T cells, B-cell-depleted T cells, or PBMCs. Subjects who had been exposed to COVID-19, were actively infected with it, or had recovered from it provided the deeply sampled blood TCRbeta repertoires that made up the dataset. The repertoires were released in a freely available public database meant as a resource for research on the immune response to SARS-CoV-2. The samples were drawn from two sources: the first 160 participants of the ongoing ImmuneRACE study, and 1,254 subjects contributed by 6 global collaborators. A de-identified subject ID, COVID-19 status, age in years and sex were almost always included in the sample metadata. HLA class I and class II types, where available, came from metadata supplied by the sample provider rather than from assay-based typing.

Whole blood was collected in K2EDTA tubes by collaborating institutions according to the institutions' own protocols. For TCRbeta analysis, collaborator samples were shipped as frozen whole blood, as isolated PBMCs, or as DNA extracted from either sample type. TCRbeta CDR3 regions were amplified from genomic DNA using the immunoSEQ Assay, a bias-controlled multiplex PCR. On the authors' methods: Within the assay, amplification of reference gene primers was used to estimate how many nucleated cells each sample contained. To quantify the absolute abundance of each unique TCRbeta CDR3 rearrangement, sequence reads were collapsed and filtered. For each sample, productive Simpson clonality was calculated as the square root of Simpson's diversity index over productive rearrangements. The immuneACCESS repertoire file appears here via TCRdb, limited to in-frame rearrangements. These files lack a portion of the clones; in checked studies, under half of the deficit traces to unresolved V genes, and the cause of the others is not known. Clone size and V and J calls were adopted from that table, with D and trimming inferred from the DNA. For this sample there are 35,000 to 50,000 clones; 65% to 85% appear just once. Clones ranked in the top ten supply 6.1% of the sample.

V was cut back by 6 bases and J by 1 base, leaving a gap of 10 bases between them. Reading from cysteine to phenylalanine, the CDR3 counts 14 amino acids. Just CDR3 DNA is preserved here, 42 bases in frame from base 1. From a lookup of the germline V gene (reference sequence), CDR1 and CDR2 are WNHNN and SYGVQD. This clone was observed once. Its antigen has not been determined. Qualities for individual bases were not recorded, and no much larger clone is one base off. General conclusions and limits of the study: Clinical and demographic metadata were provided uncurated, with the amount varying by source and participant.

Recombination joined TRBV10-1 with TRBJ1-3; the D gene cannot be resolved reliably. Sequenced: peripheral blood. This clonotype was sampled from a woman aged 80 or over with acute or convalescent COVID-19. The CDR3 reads CASRASGSGNTIYF. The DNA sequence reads TGCGCCAGCAGAGCCTCGGGGTCTGGAAACACCATATATTTT.